Below are 11 T cell receptor beta chains sequenced from a single sample in a study of blood T cell repertoires in COVID-19. Here immunoSEQ multiplex PCR was the method, and the copy in TCRdb shows in-frame clones only, minus some. The sample carries 150,000 to 200,000 clones, 82% recorded once. Sequenced input: PBMCs or T cells enriched from blood (not recorded which). These receptors all stem from a man aged 50-59 years who had recovered from COVID-19.

This clone was counted a few times. V is TRBV12-3 or TRBV12-4 and J is TRBJ2-5; 7 bases are shared with TRBD2. The CDR3 runs 13 residues. The junction had 4 bases not matched to a gene; V was cut back by 5 bases and J by 4 bases. CDR3 coding DNA: TGTGCCAGCAGTGGGACTATGGGAGAGACCCAGTACTTC. Its translation: CASSGTMGETQYF.

A remark on this clone: This sample includes further DNA sequences coding for the same CDR3. Here the CDR3 DNA reads TGTGCCAGCAGCTTGACAGGGGGCCAGCCCCAGCATTTT. This sequence encodes CASSLTGGQPQHF. The J gene is TRBJ1-5, the V gene TRBV7-9, with 10 bases identical to TRBD1. The CDR3 consists of 13 residues. Unmatched junction bases numbered 0, after V lost 3 bases and J lost 7 bases. Germline CDR1 reads SEHNR; CDR2 reads FQNEAQ (reference sequence).

V gene TRBV30 combines with J gene TRBJ1-4; possible D gene TRBD1, 5 bases. CDR1 and CDR2 (germline): GTSNPN, SVGIG (reference sequence). The CDR3 covers 14 residues. V lost 3 bases and J 8 bases, leaving 16 bases between the germline ends. In nucleotides, the CDR3 is TGTGCCTGGAGCGGAGGGGTGACATTGGAAAAACTGTTTTTT. Its protein product is CAWSGGVTLEKLFF. Full variable domain (missing parts from reference TRBV30 and TRBJ1-4): SQTIHQWPATLVQPVGSPLSLECTVEGTSNPNLYWYRQAAGRGLQLLFYSVGIGQISSEVPQNLSASRPQDRQFILSSKKLLLSDSGFYLCAWSGGVTLEKLFFGSGTQLSVL.

This chain uses TRBV10-3 with TRBJ1-5; maybe TRBD1 (6 bases). The CDR3 has 14 amino acids. CDR1 and CDR2 from the germline V gene are ENHRY and SYGVKD. With 4 bases removed from V and 9 bases from J, the gap between germline ends came to 16 bases. The chain's CDR3 is CAISGTASDGPQHF. The DNA of the CDR3 is TGTGCCATCAGTGGGACAGCTTCAGATGGGCCCCAGCATTTT.

The rearrangement uses TRBV2 and TRBJ2-7; D is perhaps TRBD2 (5 bases). Trimming stripped 6 bases from V and 4 bases from J, with 10 bases between. This CDR3 has 12 residues. The V gene's germline CDR1 is SNHLY and CDR2 FYNNEI. The CDR3 DNA reads as TGTGCCAGCAGCCTAGAGGGATACGAGCAGTACTTC. This sequence encodes CASSLEGYEQYF.

This clone has only one observation. The chain couples TRBV14 to TRBJ2-7; weak D call: TRBD2 (6 bases). The CDR3 runs 12 residues. V was pared by 3 bases and J by 7 bases, with 10 bases between. The germline CDR1 and CDR2 sequences are SGHDN and FVKESK. CDR3 DNA: TGTGCCAGCAGCCATGGAGGGTTGGAGCAGTACTTC. Encoded protein: CASSHGGLEQYF. The full variable domain, in which reference TRBV14 and TRBJ2-7 provide the parts outside the CDR3, is EAGVTQFPSHSVIEKGQTVTLRCDPISGHDNLYWYRRVMGKEIKFLLHFVKESKQDESGMPNNRFLAERTGGTYSTLKVQPAELEDSGVYFCASSHGGLEQYFGPGTRLTVT.

The chain couples TRBV19 to TRBJ1-1; 8 nucleotides match TRBD1. Germline lookup yields CDR1 LNHDA and CDR2 SQIVND (reference sequence). The V segment lost 3 bases and the J segment 5 bases; nucleotides outside the gene matches: 8. The CDR3 is made up of 15 amino acids. Here the CDR3 reads CASSIQGALGTEAFF. The CDR3 DNA follows: TGTGCCAGTAGTATCCAGGGGGCGCTGGGGACTGAAGCTTTCTTT.

This rearrangement joins TRBV4-1 to TRBJ1-3, with 12 positions matching TRBD1. The ends lost 4 bases at V and 4 bases at J; junction bases unmatched: 8. The germline CDR1 and CDR2 sequences are MGHRA and YSYEKL. The CDR3 extends over 17 amino acids. The DNA of the CDR3 is TGCGCCAGCAGCCCCCTGGGACAGGGGGCGCGGGGAAACACCATATATTTT. It specifies CASSPLGQGARGNTIYF.

V usage is TRBV5-6 and J usage is TRBJ1-4; 10 bases fit TRBD1. The germline CDR1 and CDR2 sequences are SGHDT and YYEEEE. V trimming: 4 bases; J trimming: 8 bases; junction bases outside the gene matches: 8. The CDR3 is 15 amino acids. CDR3 bases: TGTGCCAGCAGCCCAGACGGGACAGGGGTCGAAAAACTGTTTTTT. It encodes CASSPDGTGVEKLFF.

This clone was picked up one time. The CDR3 DNA reads as TGTGCCAGTAGTACGGGACTTGCAGATACGCAGTATTTT. Its translation: CASSTGLADTQYF. The chain combines TRBV19 with TRBJ2-3; possibly TRBD2 for D (6 bases). CDR1 and CDR2 (germline): LNHDA, SQIVND (reference sequence). The CDR3 sequence is 13 residues long. The germline V and J ends were trimmed by 4 bases and 4 bases, with 9 bases remaining between them.

The chain couples TRBV27 to TRBJ1-1, with D maybe TRBD1 (5 bases). Germline-derived CDR1 and CDR2 are MNHEY and SMNVEV (reference sequence). V lost 4 bases and J lost 5, with 14 bases in between. CDR3 size: 14 residues. The CDR3 nucleotides are TGTGCCAGCAGTTCCTCGCCGGGGGTGACTGAAGCTTTCTTT. Its protein is CASSSSPGVTEAFF.